These 27 T cell receptor beta chains were sequenced from one sample in a study of response to subunit inactivated influenza vaccine (dated by TCRdb to 2016 to 2018). Library preparation employed RT-PCR. The instrument was an Illumina HiSeq 2500. TCRdb took the public reads, trimmed them with fastp at Q25, ran MiXCR for clone calling and kept in-frame beta chains. Entries are consolidated by CDR3 protein sequence, retaining the most common genes and DNA. This sample lists fewer than 600,000 distinct CDR3 sequences; approximately 7.8% were detected once. Of the sample, around 13% falls within the top ten clones. The sequencing here drew on PBMCs from blood, taken around 2 years after vaccination. The origin of the receptors is a man aged 45-69 years who received an inactivated influenza vaccine. Donor details come from another sample of the same person, matched by shared clones.

Many counts were recorded for this clonotype. The chain combines TRBV7-2 with TRBJ1-2; D is perhaps TRBD1 (6 bases). CDR3 length: 16 residues. Germline lookup yields CDR1 SGHTA and CDR2 FQGNSA. V gave up 5 bases and J gave up 0 bases, with 16 bases separating them. The CDR3 loop is CASSPGTLKANYGYTF. The CDR3 DNA reads as TGTGCCAGCAGCCCTGGGACACTAAAAGCTAACTATGGCTACACCTTC.

The rearrangement uses TRBV5-1 and TRBJ2-3, with 11 bases matching TRBD2. The CDR3 extends over 14 amino acids. V trimming: 0 bases; J trimming: 11 bases; junction bases outside the gene matches: 5. The germline V gene has CDR1 SGHRS and CDR2 YFSETQ. This CDR3 reads CASSLVLAGGEQYF. Written as DNA, the CDR3 is TGCGCCAGCAGCTTGGTCCTAGCGGGGGGCGAGCAGTATTTT.

Concerning this clonotype: One end of the junction is discordant with germline, which a read error may explain. The chain joins TRBV19 to TRBJ2-7; 7 nucleotides line up with TRBD1. Germline V gene data show CDR1 as LNHDA and CDR2 as SQIVND (reference sequence). The CDR3 extends over 14 amino acids. CDR3 residues: CASGTVTGPYVQYF. The CDR3 DNA sequence: TGTGCCAGTGGGACCGTGACAGGGCCCTACGTGCAGTACTTC. The full variable domain, completed using reference TRBV19 and TRBJ2-7, is DGGITQSPKYLFRKEGQNVTLSCEQNLNHDAMYWYRQDPGQGLRLIYYSQIVNDFQKGDIAEGYSVSREKKESFPLTVTSAQKNPTAFYLCASGTVTGPYVQYFGPGTRLTVT.

Only a few counts were recorded for this clonotype. This chain connects TRBV5-1 to TRBJ1-1, with D maybe TRBD1 (5 bases). This CDR3 comprises 16 residues. Looked up from germline, CDR1 is SGHRS and CDR2 is YFSETQ. V was shortened by 1 base and J by 11 bases, with 24 bases between the two germline ends. The CDR3 reads CASSLRPEVRPGGAFF. The CDR3 nucleotides read TGCGCCAGCAGCTTGAGGCCCGAGGTCCGGCCGGGGGGGGCTTTCTTT.

The chain combines TRBV20-1 with TRBJ2-7; D unresolved. This CDR3 is built from 11 residues. V gave up 8 bases and J gave up 2 bases, with 10 bases separating them. Germline lookup yields CDR1 DFQATT and CDR2 SNEGSKA (reference sequence). The chain's CDR3 is CSTGNPYEQYF. DNA of the CDR3: TGCAGTACTGGGAATCCCTACGAGCAGTACTTC.

CDR3 in DNA: TGTGCCATCAGTGATCGGACAGGGGACTACGAGCAGTACTTC. As protein: CAISDRTGDYEQYF. V is TRBV10-3 and J is TRBJ2-7; 9 positions agree with TRBD1. This CDR3 region has 14 residues. J gave up 3 bases and V 3 bases, and 3 bases lay outside the gene matches. Germline values: CDR1 ENHRY, CDR2 SYGVKD.

This clonotype was seen at least ten times. J is TRBJ2-2 and V is TRBV2; no definite D call. The V end lost 2 bases, the J end lost 7 bases, and 14 bases lay between the germline ends. This CDR3 contains 15 residues. Germline CDR1 and CDR2: SNHLY and FYNNEI. The CDR3 DNA follows: TGTGCCAGCAGTGAACGTTCAGGACCGGGCGGGGAGCTGTTTTTT. Its translation is CASSERSGPGGELFF.

This clonotype has more than one count but fewer than ten. The DNA for the CDR3 is TGCAGTGCCACCTCAGGGAGCCTCAATCAGCCCCAGCATTTT. Translating gives CSATSGSLNQPQHF. The chain is built from TRBV20-1 and TRBJ1-5, with TRBD1 as a possible D gene (5 bases). The V end was cut by 6 bases, the J end by 3 bases, with 15 bases between. Germline values: CDR1 DFQATT, CDR2 SNEGSKA (reference sequence). The CDR3 loop spans 14 amino acids.

This clonotype has at least ten counts. The chain carries TRBV11-2 and TRBJ2-7, with TRBD1 matching 7 bases. This CDR3 is built from 15 residues. Germline values: CDR1 SGHAT, CDR2 FQNNGV. Losses at the gene ends were 5 bases for V and 4 bases for J; bases not matched to a gene: 11. The CDR3 coding sequence is TGTGCCAGCAGCCGGACAAGGGGGCGGCTATACGAGCAGTACTTC. It yields the protein CASSRTRGRLYEQYF.

Only a few counts were recorded for this clonotype. The chain employs TRBV2 and TRBJ2-7; D gene ambiguous. Trimming cost V 7 bases and J 4 bases, with 11 bases left between them. CDR3 length: 12 residues. Germline V gene sequence: CDR1 SNHLY, CDR2 FYNNEI. This chain's CDR3 is CASTGPGYEQYF. The CDR3 DNA reads as TGTGCCAGCACGGGTCCCGGGTACGAGCAGTACTTC.

The rearrangement links TRBV3-1 to TRBJ2-3; the match to TRBD2 covers 10 bases. Germline-derived CDR1 and CDR2 are LGHDT and YNNKEL (reference sequence). CDR3 length: 16 amino acids. The V and J ends lost 3 bases and 0 bases, in that order; junction bases with no gene match: 3. CDR3 in DNA: TGTGCCAGCAGCCAGCCACTAGCGGGGAGCACAGATACGCAGTATTTT. Translation: CASSQPLAGSTDTQYF.

This clonotype occurred many times. The chain recombines TRBV2 with TRBJ2-5, with 11 positions matching TRBD1. This CDR3 comprises 15 residues. CDR1 SNHLY and CDR2 FYNNEI come from the germline V gene. With V trimmed by 6 bases and J by 4 bases, 7 bases remained unmatched. This CDR3 reads CASRQGQGDGETQYF. The CDR3 DNA reads as TGTGCCAGCAGACAGGGACAGGGGGACGGAGAGACCCAGTACTTC.

This clonotype was counted ten times or more. J is TRBJ2-7 and V is TRBV7-6; 9 nucleotides agree with TRBD1. Unmatched junction bases numbered 5, after V lost 1 base and J lost 4 bases. Germline V gene lookup returns CDR1 SGHVS and CDR2 FNYEAQ. The CDR3 contains 15 residues. The CDR3 loop is CASSLGGTGLYEQYF. The CDR3 DNA is TGTGCCAGCAGCTTAGGCGGGACAGGGTTGTACGAGCAGTACTTC.

This clonotype was recorded a few times. V is TRBV4-1 and J is TRBJ1-6, with D hard to call. This CDR3 has 15 amino acids. Trimming left V 1 base short and J 8 bases short, with 12 bases between. Germline CDR1 and CDR2: MGHRA and YSYEKL. In DNA, the CDR3 is TGCGCCAGCAGCCAAGGTCAGGCAGGCTATTCACCCCTCCACTTT. Protein product: CASSQGQAGYSPLHF.

This clonotype was picked up a small number of times. The rearrangement joins TRBV20-1 to TRBJ2-1; 10 nucleotides match TRBD2. The germline V gene encodes CDR1 DFQATT and CDR2 SNEGSKA (reference sequence). Trimming cost V 2 bases and J 7 bases; bases outside gene matches: 5. The CDR3 is 14 residues long. In DNA, the CDR3 is TGCAGTGCTAGAAAGGTAGCGGGAGGTAATGAGCAGTTCTTC. It is translated as CSARKVAGGNEQFF.

This clonotype was recorded many times. V and J are TRBV7-2 and TRBJ2-7; D might be TRBD1 (5 bases). CDR1 and CDR2 from the germline V gene are SGHTA and FQGNSA. The CDR3 runs 13 residues. V lost 5 bases and J 6 bases, leaving 14 bases between the germline ends. As DNA, the CDR3 is TGTGCCAGCAGCGACAACCAGGGCTCCGAGCAGTACTTC. This encodes CASSDNQGSEQYF.

This clonotype was picked up a small number of times. This chain uses TRBV18 with TRBJ1-1; 9 positions match TRBD1. Germline CDR1 KGHSH, CDR2 LQKENI. Trimming cost V 6 bases and J 4 bases; bases outside gene matches: 12. This CDR3 comprises 16 residues. CDR3 coding DNA: TGTGCCAGCTCCCCGGGACAGGGTATCAGGGGCACTGAAGCTTTCTTT. It codes for CASSPGQGIRGTEAFF. Variable domain in full (rest from reference TRBV18 and TRBJ1-1): NAGVMQNPRHLVRRRGQEARLRCSPMKGHSHVYWYRQLPEEGLKFMVYLQKENIIDESGMPKERFSAEFPKEGPSILRIQQVVRGDSAAYFCASSPGQGIRGTEAFFGQGTRLTVV.

The rearrangement links TRBV29-1 to TRBJ1-1, with a possible D match to TRBD1 (5 bases). Trimming took 7 bases from V and 4 from J, leaving 13 bases between them. The CDR3 consists of 12 residues. Per germline, CDR1 SQVTM and CDR2 ANQGSEA. The CDR3 DNA sequence: TGCAGCGCTCTGGGCAGGGCCACTGAAGCTTTCTTT. This translates into CSALGRATEAFF.

The V gene is TRBV28, the J gene TRBJ2-6; 9 bases are shared with TRBD1. Per the germline V gene, CDR1 is MDHEN and CDR2 is SYDVKM. This CDR3 is 16 amino acids long. With 4 bases clipped from V and 2 bases from J, the junction kept 3 bases outside the gene matches. CDR3 sequence reads: CASSSWTGAGANVLTF. The DNA of the CDR3 is TGTGCCAGCAGTTCTTGGACAGGGGCTGGGGCCAACGTCCTGACTTTC. The full variable domain, rest sourced from reference TRBV28 and TRBJ2-6, is DVKVTQSSRYLVKRTGEKVFLECVQDMDHENMFWYRQDPGLGLRLIYFSYDVKMKEKGDIPEGYSVSREKKERFSLILESASTNQTSMYLCASSSWTGAGANVLTFGAGSRLTVL.

This clonotype was detected only a few times. The chain has TRBV7-6 and TRBJ2-3, with 13 positions matching TRBD2. Trimming cost V 4 bases and J 6 bases; bases outside gene matches: 7. The germline V gene has CDR1 SGHVS and CDR2 FNYEAQ. The CDR3 length is 16 residues. The CDR3 is CASSYGLAGVRDTQYF. In nucleotides, the CDR3 is TGTGCCAGCAGCTACGGACTAGCGGGGGTTCGGGATACGCAGTATTTT. The full variable domain, with the rest looked up from reference TRBV7-6 and TRBJ2-3, is GAGVSQSPRYKVTKRGQDVALRCDPISGHVSLYWYRQALGQGPEFLTYFNYEAQQDKSGLPNDRFSAERPEGSISTLTIQRTEQRDSAMYRCASSYGLAGVRDTQYFGPGTRLTVL.

The CDR3 nucleotides are TGTGCCAGCAGCTTAACCTGGGATGGGGGCTCTGGGGCCAACGTCCTGACTTTC. It encodes CASSLTWDGGSGANVLTF. The chain recombines TRBV5-5 with TRBJ2-6; D may be TRBD1 or TRBD2 (5 bases each). Germline CDR1 is SGHKS and CDR2 is YYEKEE (reference sequence). This CDR3 is built from 18 residues. The V end was cut by 2 bases, the J end by 0 bases, with 15 bases between.

V and J are TRBV7-8 and TRBJ2-4; 9 bases align to TRBD2. CDR1 and CDR2 (germline): SGHVS, FQNEAQ. J gave up 7 bases and V 2 bases, and 18 bases lay outside the gene matches. The CDR3 totals 19 residues. In nucleotides, the CDR3 is TGTGCCAGCAGCTTACCGCACCGGTCGGCGGGAGGGATTAGGAACATTCAGTACTTC. It encodes CASSLPHRSAGGIRNIQYF.

The gene calls are TRBV7-2 and TRBJ2-1; no clear D gene. The CDR3 is 14 amino acids. The V and J ends lost 0 bases and 8 bases respectively, with 11 bases between them. The V gene's germline CDR1 is SGHTA and CDR2 FQGNSA. This chain's CDR3 is CASSLALSSHEQFF. Written as DNA, the CDR3 is TGTGCCAGCAGCTTAGCGCTGAGTTCCCATGAGCAGTTCTTC.

The rearrangement uses TRBV27 and TRBJ2-2; D call uncertain. Germline CDR1 and CDR2: MNHEY and SMNVEV (reference sequence). V lost 6 bases and J lost 5, with 13 bases in between. This CDR3 is 14 amino acids long. CDR3 amino acids: CASRSPARTGELFF. The CDR3 DNA sequence: TGTGCCAGCAGGAGTCCAGCGCGTACCGGGGAGCTGTTTTTT.

This clonotype came up many times. This chain uses TRBV12-3 or TRBV12-4 with TRBJ2-5, with TRBD2 as a possible D gene (5 bases). Trimming removed 3 bases at V and 9 bases at J, with 14 bases between. The CDR3 totals 13 residues. CDR3 residues: CASSFSDKNPQYF. In DNA, the CDR3 is TGTGCCAGCAGTTTTAGCGATAAAAACCCCCAGTACTTC.

The chain recombines TRBV29-1 with TRBJ1-1, with a tentative D call TRBD1 (5 bases). This CDR3 region has 12 residues. Trimming took 6 bases from V and 1 from J, leaving 9 bases between them. CDR1 and CDR2 from the germline V gene are SQVTM and ANQGSEA. This chain's CDR3 is CSVLQANTEAFF. In DNA, the CDR3 is TGCAGCGTCCTACAGGCGAACACTGAAGCTTTCTTT. The whole variable domain, remainder taken from reference TRBV29-1 and TRBJ1-1, is SAVISQKPSRDICQRGTSLTIQCQVDSQVTMMFWYRQQPGQSLTLIATANQGSEATYESGFVIDKFPISRPNLTFSTLTVSNMSPEDSSIYLCSVLQANTEAFFGQGTRLTVV.

This clonotype occurred a few times. V is TRBV20-1 and J is TRBJ1-1; possible D gene TRBD1, 6 bases. With 1 base removed from V and 1 base from J, the gap between germline ends came to 13 bases. Germline CDR1 DFQATT, CDR2 SNEGSKA (reference sequence). This CDR3 has 15 amino acids. The CDR3 here is CSARVRGTGNTEAFF. CDR3 sequence (DNA): TGCAGTGCTAGAGTGAGGGGGACGGGGAACACTGAAGCTTTCTTT.